Listed here are 7 T cell receptor beta chains from one sample, sequenced in a study of blood T cell repertoires in COVID-19. Sequencing used immunoSEQ multiplex PCR; TCRdb keeps in-frame clones, though not all of them. This repertoire shows some 290,000 clones, nearly 90% found once; its top ten account for roughly 10%. Material for sequencing was PBMCs or T cells enriched from blood (not recorded which). The receptor source for this set is a woman in her twenties or thirties who had recovered from COVID-19.

This clone was counted between two and nine times. The rearrangement links TRBV5-1 to TRBJ2-7, with D possibly being TRBD2 (6 bases). This CDR3 has 13 amino acids. Trimming cost V 0 bases and J 7 bases, with 11 bases left between them. Germline-derived CDR1 and CDR2 are SGHRS and YFSETQ. Here the CDR3 reads CASSLEEGREQYF. The CDR3, as DNA: TGCGCCAGCAGCTTGGAGGAGGGCCGAGAGCAGTACTTC. Filled out from reference TRBV5-1 and TRBJ2-7, the complete variable domain reads KAGVTQTPRYLIKTRGQQVTLSCSPISGHRSVSWYQQTPGQGLQFLFEYFSETQRNKGNFPGRFSGRQFSNSRSEMNVSTLELGDSALYLCASSLEEGREQYFGPGTRLTVT.

V gene TRBV5-1 combines with J gene TRBJ2-1, with 10 bases lining up with TRBD1. V dropped 4 bases and J dropped 1; count of bases not matched to a gene: 2. The CDR3 runs to 15 residues. CDR1 and CDR2 (germline): SGHRS, YFSETQ. The chain's CDR3 is CASSPGQGSYNEQFF. Here the CDR3 DNA reads TGCGCCAGCAGCCCGGGACAGGGGTCCTACAATGAGCAGTTCTTC.

CDR3 DNA: TGCGCCAGCAGCTTACGGGGCACAGATACGCAGTATTTT. Protein product: CASSLRGTDTQYF. The chain is built from TRBV5-1 and TRBJ2-3; D is ambiguous. This CDR3 contains 13 residues. The germline gives CDR1 SGHRS, CDR2 YFSETQ. V shed 2 bases and J shed 1 base, with 5 bases lying between them.

The chain carries TRBV7-9 and TRBJ1-1; tentatively, D is TRBD1 (5 bases). Trimming shortened V by 2 bases and J by 7 bases, and 14 bases separated the two germline ends. The CDR3 has 14 amino acids. Germline V CDR1 and CDR2: SEHNR, FQNEAQ (reference sequence). The CDR3 region is CASSLLAGVVEAFF. As DNA, the CDR3 is TGTGCCAGCAGCTTACTTGCGGGGGTTGTTGAAGCTTTCTTT.

The chain joins TRBV6-5 to TRBJ2-7; a possible D gene is TRBD2 (5 bases). Germline CDR1 and CDR2: MNHEY and SVGAGI. The CDR3 runs to 14 residues. V lost 10 bases and J lost 2, with 18 bases in between. The CDR3 spells CATRWERATYEQYF. The CDR3, as DNA: TGTGCCACGCGGTGGGAGAGGGCGACCTACGAGCAGTACTTC.

V and J are TRBV28 and TRBJ2-1; a weak D match, TRBD1 (5 bases). The CDR3 contains 16 residues. In germline, CDR1 is MDHEN, CDR2 SYDVKM. V was pared by 1 base and J by 4 bases, with 14 bases between. The CDR3 DNA follows: TGTGCCAGCAGTTTATTGGGGCAGTCGCTATACAATGAGCAGTTCTTC. Protein product: CASSLLGQSLYNEQFF.

V is TRBV19 and J is TRBJ2-3; perhaps TRBD2 as D (6 bases). The CDR3 totals 15 residues. Trimming removed 8 bases at V and 2 bases at J, with 17 bases between. Germline CDR1 reads LNHDA; CDR2 reads SQIVND (reference sequence). The CDR3 spells CASRGGIASTDTQYF. The DNA of the CDR3 is TGTGCCAGTCGGGGCGGGATAGCCTCCACAGATACGCAGTATTTT.